This T cell receptor beta chain is from a study of blood T cell repertoires in COVID-19. Study at large: The samples span acute and convalescent COVID-19 from the United States, Italy and Spain. T cells, B-cell-depleted T cells, or PBMCs provided the cDNA or gDNA that served as material.

Trimming pared 6 bases from V and 4 bases from J, leaving 18 bases between. Germline-derived CDR1 and CDR2 are WSHSY and SAAADI. This CDR3 is 16 amino acids long. Authors' methods: Quantification of nucleated cells was approximated via reference gene primer amplification. Profiled with immunoSEQ multiplex PCR; TCRdb holds only in-frame clones, not every one. V, J and clone size are taken as reported in that table, and D and trimming were inferred from the DNA itself. The sample records about 230,000 clones, 70% to 90% being singletons. This receptor was obtained from a man aged 35 to 55 with acute or convalescent COVID-19. This chain connects TRBV10-2 to TRBJ1-4; maybe TRBD1 (5 bases). Specimen: peripheral blood. The CDR3 region has the DNA TGCGCCAGCAGCCCCTGGGAGGGGTCGATTAATGAAAAACTGTTTTTT. This gives the protein CASSPWEGSINEKLFF.